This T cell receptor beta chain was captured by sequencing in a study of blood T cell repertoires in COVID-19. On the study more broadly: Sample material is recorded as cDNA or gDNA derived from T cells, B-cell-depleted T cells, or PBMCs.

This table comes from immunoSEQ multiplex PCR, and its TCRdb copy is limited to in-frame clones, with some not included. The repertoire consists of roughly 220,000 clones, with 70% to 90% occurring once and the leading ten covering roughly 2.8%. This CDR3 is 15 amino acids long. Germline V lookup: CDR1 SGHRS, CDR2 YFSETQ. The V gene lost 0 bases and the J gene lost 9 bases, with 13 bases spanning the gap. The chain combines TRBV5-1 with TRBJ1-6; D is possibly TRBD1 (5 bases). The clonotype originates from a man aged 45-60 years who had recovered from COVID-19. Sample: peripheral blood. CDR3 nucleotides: TGCGCCAGCAGCTTGGAACCAGGGTTCGGTTCACCCCTCCACTTT. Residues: CASSLEPGFGSPLHF.